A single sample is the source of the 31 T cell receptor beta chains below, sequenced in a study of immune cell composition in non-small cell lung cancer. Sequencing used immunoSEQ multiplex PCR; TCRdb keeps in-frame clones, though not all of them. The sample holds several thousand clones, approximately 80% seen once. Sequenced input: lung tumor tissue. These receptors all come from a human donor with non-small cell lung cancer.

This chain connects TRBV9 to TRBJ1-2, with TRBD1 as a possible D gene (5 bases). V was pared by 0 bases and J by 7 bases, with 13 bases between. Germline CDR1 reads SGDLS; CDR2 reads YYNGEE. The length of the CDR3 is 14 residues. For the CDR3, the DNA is TGTGCCAGCAGCGTAGAGGTATTCGGGGGTGGCTACACCTTC. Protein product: CASSVEVFGGGYTF.

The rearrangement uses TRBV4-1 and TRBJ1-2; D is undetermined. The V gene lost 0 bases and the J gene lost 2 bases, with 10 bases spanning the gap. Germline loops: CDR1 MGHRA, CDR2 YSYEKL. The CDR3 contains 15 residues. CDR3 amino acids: CASSQDETGNYGYTF. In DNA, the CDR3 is TGCGCCAGCAGCCAAGATGAAACGGGAAACTATGGCTACACCTTC.

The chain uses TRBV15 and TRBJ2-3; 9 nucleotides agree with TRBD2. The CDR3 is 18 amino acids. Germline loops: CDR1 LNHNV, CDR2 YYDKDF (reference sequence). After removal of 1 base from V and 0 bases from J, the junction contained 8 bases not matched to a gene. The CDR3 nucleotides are TGTGCCACCAGCAGAGGATTGACTAGCGGAGCCAGCACAGATACGCAGTATTTT. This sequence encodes CATSRGLTSGASTDTQYF.

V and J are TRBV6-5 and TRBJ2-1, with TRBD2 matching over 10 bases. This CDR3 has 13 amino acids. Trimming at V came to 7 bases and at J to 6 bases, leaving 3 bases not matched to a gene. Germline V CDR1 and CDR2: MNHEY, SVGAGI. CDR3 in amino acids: CASTSGRANEQFF. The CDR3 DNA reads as TGTGCCAGCACCAGCGGGAGGGCCAATGAGCAGTTCTTC.

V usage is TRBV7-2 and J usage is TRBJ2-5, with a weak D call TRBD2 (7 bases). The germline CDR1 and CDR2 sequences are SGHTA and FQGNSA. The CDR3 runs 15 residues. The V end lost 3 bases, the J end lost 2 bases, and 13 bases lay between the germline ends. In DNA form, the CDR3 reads TGTGCCAGCAGCTTGAACGGGGGGCCTCAAGAGACCCAGTACTTC. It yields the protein CASSLNGGPQETQYF.

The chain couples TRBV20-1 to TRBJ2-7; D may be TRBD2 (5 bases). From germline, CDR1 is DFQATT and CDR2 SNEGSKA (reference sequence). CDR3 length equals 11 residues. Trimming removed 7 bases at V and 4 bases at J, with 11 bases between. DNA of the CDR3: TGCAGTGTCGTGGGAGCTTACGAGCAGTACTTC. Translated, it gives CSVVGAYEQYF.

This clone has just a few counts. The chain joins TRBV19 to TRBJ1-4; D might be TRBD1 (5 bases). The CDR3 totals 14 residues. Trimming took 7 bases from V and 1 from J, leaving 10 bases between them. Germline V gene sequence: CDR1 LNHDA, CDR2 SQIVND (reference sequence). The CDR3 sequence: CASKTDRTNEKLFF. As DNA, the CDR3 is TGTGCCAGTAAGACAGACAGAACTAATGAAAAACTGTTTTTT.

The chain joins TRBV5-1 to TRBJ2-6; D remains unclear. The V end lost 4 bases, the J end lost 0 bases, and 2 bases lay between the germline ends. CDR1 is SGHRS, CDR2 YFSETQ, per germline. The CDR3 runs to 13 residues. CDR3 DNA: TGCGCCAGCAGCCTCTCTGGGGCCAACGTCCTGACTTTC. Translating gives CASSLSGANVLTF.

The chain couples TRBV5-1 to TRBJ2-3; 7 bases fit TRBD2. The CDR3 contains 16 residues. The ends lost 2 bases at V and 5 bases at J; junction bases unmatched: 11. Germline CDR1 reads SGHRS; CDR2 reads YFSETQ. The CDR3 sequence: CASSLGAGDRGDTQYF. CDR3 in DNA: TGCGCCAGCAGCTTAGGGGCGGGGGATCGAGGAGATACGCAGTATTTT. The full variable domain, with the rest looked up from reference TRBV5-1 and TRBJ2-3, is KAGVTQTPRYLIKTRGQQVTLSCSPISGHRSVSWYQQTPGQGLQFLFEYFSETQRNKGNFPGRFSGRQFSNSRSEMNVSTLELGDSALYLCASSLGAGDRGDTQYFGPGTRLTVL.

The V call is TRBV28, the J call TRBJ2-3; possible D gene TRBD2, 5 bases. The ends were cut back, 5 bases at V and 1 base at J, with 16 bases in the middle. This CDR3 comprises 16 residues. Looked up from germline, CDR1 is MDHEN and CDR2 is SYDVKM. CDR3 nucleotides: TGTGCCAGCAGTCCCTCCTCCGGGATAGGCACAGATACGCAGTATTTT. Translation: CASSPSSGIGTDTQYF.

CDR3 sequence reads: CASSLAAGQETQYF. The CDR3 DNA sequence: TGTGCCAGCAGCTTGGCCGCAGGACAAGAGACCCAGTACTTC. The rearrangement links TRBV5-5 to TRBJ2-5; D is uncertain. CDR1 and CDR2 (germline): SGHKS, YYEKEE (reference sequence). The length of the CDR3 is 14 residues. V lost 0 bases to trimming and J lost 2 bases, with 8 bases between them.

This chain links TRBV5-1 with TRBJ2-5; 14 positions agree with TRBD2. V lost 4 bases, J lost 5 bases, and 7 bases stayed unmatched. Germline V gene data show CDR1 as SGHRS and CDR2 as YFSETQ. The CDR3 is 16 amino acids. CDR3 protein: CASSPGLAGAGETQYF. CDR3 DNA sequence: TGCGCCAGCAGCCCGGGACTAGCGGGAGCCGGGGAGACCCAGTACTTC.

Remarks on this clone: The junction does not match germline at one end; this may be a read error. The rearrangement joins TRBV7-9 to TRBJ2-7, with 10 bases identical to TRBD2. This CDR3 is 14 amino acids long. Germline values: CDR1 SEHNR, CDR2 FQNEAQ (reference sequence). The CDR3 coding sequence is TGTGCCAGCAGCCTAGCGGGAGACTATGCCGAGCAGTACTTC. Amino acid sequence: CASSLAGDYAEQYF.

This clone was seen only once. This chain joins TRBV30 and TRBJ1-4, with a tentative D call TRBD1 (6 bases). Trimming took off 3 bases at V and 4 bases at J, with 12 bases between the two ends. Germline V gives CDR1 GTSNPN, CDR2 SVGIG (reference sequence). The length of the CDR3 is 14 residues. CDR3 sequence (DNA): TGTGCCTGGAGCACAGGGAACCTTAATGAAAAACTGTTTTTT. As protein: CAWSTGNLNEKLFF.

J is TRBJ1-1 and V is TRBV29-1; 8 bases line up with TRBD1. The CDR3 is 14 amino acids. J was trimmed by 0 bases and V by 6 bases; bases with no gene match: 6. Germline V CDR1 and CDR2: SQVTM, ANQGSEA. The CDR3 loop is CSVPRGQMNTEAFF. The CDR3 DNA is TGCAGCGTACCCAGGGGGCAAATGAACACTGAAGCTTTCTTT.

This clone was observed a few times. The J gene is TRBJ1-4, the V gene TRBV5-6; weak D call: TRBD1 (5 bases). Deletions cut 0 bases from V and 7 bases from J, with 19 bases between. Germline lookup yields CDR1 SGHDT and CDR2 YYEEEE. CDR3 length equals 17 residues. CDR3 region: CASSLVADGGRGEKLFF. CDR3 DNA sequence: TGTGCCAGCAGCTTGGTGGCCGACGGGGGGAGGGGTGAAAAACTGTTTTTT.

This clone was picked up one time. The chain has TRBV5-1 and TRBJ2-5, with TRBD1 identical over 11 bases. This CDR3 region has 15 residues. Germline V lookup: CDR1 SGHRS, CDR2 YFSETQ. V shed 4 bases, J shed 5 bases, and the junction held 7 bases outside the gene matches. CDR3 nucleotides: TGCGCCAGCAGCAAGGGACAGGGGGTCGGGGAGACCCAGTACTTC. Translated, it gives CASSKGQGVGETQYF.

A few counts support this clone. The CDR3 spells CASSPGPGFNLYEQYF. CDR3 DNA sequence: TGTGCCAGCTCACCAGGTCCGGGTTTCAACCTCTACGAGCAGTACTTC. The V call is TRBV18, the J call TRBJ2-7, with D unresolved. CDR1 and CDR2 (germline): KGHSH, LQKENI. The CDR3 is 16 amino acids. Trimming removed 2 bases from V and 3 bases from J, with 17 bases in between.

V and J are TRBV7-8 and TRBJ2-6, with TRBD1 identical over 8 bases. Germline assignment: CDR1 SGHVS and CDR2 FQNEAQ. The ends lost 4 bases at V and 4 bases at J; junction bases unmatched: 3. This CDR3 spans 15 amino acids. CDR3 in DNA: TGTGCCAGCAGCTCGGACAGGGCCGGGGCCAACGTCCTGACTTTC. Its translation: CASSSDRAGANVLTF.

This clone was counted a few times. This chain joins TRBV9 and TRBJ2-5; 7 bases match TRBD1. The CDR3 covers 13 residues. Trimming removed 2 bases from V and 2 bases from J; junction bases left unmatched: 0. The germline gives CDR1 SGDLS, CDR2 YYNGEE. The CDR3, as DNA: TGTGCCAGCAGCGTGGGACAGCAAGAGACCCAGTACTTC. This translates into CASSVGQQETQYF.

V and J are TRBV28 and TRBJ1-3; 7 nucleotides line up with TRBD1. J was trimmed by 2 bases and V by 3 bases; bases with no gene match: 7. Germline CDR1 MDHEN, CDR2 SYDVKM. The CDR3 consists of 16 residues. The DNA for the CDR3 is TGTGCCAGCAGTTTCGGACAGGTTTTGGCTGGAAACACCATATATTTT. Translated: CASSFGQVLAGNTIYF.

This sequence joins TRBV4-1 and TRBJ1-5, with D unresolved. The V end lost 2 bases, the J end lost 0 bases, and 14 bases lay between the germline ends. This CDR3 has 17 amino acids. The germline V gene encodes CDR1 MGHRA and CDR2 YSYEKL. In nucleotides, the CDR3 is TGCGCCAGCAGCCAAACATTTAGGGAGTATAGCAATCAGCCCCAGCATTTT. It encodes CASSQTFREYSNQPQHF.

The CDR3: CASSDRAFF. The CDR3 DNA reads TGTGCCAGCAGTGATCGGGCTTTCTTT. V and J are TRBV6-1 and TRBJ1-1; D unclear. The germline V gene has CDR1 MNHNS and CDR2 SASEGT. CDR3 length: 9 residues. Trimming cost V 3 bases and J 11 bases, with 4 bases left between them.

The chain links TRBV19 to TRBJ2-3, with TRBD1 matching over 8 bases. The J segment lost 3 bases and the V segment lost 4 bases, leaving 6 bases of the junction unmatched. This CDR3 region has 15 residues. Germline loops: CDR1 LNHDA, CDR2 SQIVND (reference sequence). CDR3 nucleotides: TGTGCCAGTAGTACCGGACAGGGAAGGACAGATACGCAGTATTTT. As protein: CASSTGQGRTDTQYF.

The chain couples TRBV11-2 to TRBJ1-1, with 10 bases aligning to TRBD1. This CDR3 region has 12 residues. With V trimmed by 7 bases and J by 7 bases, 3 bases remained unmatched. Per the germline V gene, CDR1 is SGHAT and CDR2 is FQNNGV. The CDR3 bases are TGTGCCAGCATCAGGGACAGGGGTGAAGCTTTCTTT. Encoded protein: CASIRDRGEAFF.

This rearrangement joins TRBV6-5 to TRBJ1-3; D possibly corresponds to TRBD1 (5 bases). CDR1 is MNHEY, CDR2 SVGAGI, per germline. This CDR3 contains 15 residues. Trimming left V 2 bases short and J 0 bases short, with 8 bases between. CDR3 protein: CASSYDSRSGNTIYF. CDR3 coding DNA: TGTGCCAGCAGTTACGACAGCCGCTCTGGAAACACCATATATTTT.

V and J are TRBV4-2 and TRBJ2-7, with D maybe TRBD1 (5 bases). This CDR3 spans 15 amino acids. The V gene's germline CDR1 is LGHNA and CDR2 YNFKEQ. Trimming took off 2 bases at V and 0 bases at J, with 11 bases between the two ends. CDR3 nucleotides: TGTGCCAGCAGCCAAAAACAGGATACCTCCTACGAGCAGTACTTC. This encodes CASSQKQDTSYEQYF.

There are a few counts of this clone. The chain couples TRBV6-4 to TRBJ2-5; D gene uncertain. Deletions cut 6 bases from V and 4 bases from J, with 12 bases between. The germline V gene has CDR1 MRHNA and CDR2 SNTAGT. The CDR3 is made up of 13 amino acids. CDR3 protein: CASSRVLGETQYF. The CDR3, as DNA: TGTGCCAGCAGCCGGGTATTAGGAGAGACCCAGTACTTC.

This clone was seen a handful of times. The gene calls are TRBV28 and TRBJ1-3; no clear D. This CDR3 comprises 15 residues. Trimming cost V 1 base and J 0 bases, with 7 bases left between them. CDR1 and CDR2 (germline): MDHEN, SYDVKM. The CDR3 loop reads CASSLSPFSGNTIYF. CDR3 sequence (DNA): TGTGCCAGCAGTTTATCTCCGTTCTCTGGAAACACCATATATTTT.

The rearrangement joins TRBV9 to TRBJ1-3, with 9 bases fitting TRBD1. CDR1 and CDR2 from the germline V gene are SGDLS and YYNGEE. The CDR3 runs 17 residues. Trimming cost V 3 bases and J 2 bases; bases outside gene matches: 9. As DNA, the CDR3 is TGTGCCAGCAGCGGGCGTACGGACAGGGGAGCTGGAAACACCATATATTTT. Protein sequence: CASSGRTDRGAGNTIYF.

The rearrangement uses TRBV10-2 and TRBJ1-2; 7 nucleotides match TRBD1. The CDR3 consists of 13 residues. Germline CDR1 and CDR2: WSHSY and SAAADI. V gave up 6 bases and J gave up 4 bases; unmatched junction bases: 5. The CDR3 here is CASSQDRVYGYTF. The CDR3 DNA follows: TGCGCCAGCAGCCAAGACAGGGTCTATGGCTACACCTTC.